Presented here are 22 T cell receptor beta chains from one specimen sequenced in a study of Graves' ophthalmopathy and Graves' hyperthyroidism. Amplification from RNA transcripts yielded the TCR beta CDR3 regions. The authors performed first-round RT-PCR with HTBI primers and then a second-round multiplex PCR. Via MiXCR, TCRdb re-called the multiplex PCR reads, giving one row per CDR3 protein. In the table there are about 370,000 distinct CDR3 sequences, around 19% of which are singletons. The specimen was peripheral blood. The receptors here all came from a woman in her late teens or twenties with Graves' ophthalmopathy.

This clonotype appeared many times. The junction differs from germline at one of its ends, possibly a read error. The genes are TRBV7-2 and TRBJ1-6, with D perhaps TRBD1 (6 bases). The germline CDR1 and CDR2 sequences are SGHTA and FQGNSA. The length of the CDR3 is 12 residues. CDR3 bases: TGTGCCGGCAGCCAGGGGAGGTCACCCCTCCACTTT. As protein: CAGSQGRSPLHF.

The genes are TRBV12-3 or TRBV12-4 and TRBJ2-7; 10 bases line up with TRBD2. The CDR3 is made up of 13 amino acids. The V gene end was trimmed by 6 bases and the J gene end by 5 bases; junction bases not matched to a gene: 4. CDR3 residues: CASRAGGSHEQYF. The CDR3 coding sequence is TGTGCCAGCAGAGCGGGAGGGTCCCACGAGCAGTACTTC.

The rearrangement joins TRBV12-3 or TRBV12-4 to TRBJ2-4; D uncertain. V shed 5 bases and J shed 8 bases, with 7 bases lying between them. CDR3 length: 11 amino acids. CDR3 loop: CASSTRDIQYF. CDR3 coding DNA: TGTGCCAGCAGTACCCGGGACATTCAGTACTTC.

This clonotype was observed at least ten times. In nucleotides, the CDR3 is TGTGCCAGCAGTTACTCGGGGGCCGGGGAAGCTTTCTTT. It encodes CASSYSGAGEAFF. The chain combines TRBV6-5 with TRBJ1-1; D is possibly TRBD1 (6 bases). The CDR3 length is 13 residues. V was shortened by 0 bases and J by 8 bases, with 10 bases between the two germline ends. In germline, CDR1 is MNHEY, CDR2 SVGAGI.

The V and J genes are TRBV12-5 and TRBJ2-7, with TRBD2 as a possible D gene (5 bases). Germline V CDR1 and CDR2: LGHNT, FRNRAP. V was shortened by 0 bases and J by 3 bases, with 27 bases between the two germline ends. The CDR3 has 20 residues. The CDR3 protein is CASGLVRENPRVWGYYEQYF. For the CDR3, the DNA is TGTGCTAGTGGTTTGGTGAGAGAAAACCCGAGGGTATGGGGTTACTACGAGCAGTACTTC.

This clonotype has ten or more counts. The rearrangement links TRBV18 to TRBJ2-2, with D possibly TRBD1 on 6 matching bases. V dropped 0 bases and J dropped 2 bases, with 7 bases sitting between them. The CDR3 length is 15 residues. Germline CDR1 reads KGHSH; CDR2 reads LQKENI. This CDR3 reads CASSPPRGNTGELFF. The CDR3 DNA follows: TGTGCCAGCTCACCACCCAGGGGCAACACCGGGGAGCTGTTTTTT.

This chain joins TRBV12-3 or TRBV12-4 and TRBJ2-5, with D perhaps matching TRBD2 (6 bases). This CDR3 contains 15 residues. Trimming stripped 2 bases from V and 4 bases from J, with 14 bases between. The CDR3 reads CASSLNRAGGETQYF. In DNA form, the CDR3 reads TGTGCCAGCAGTTTAAACCGCGCCGGGGGAGAGACCCAGTACTTC.

This clonotype has at least ten counts. In DNA, the CDR3 is TGCAGCGTTGATTCTCTGCCTGGAGGGGCCCAGTACTTC. It codes for CSVDSLPGGAQYF. The chain joins TRBV29-1 to TRBJ2-5; maybe TRBD2 (6 bases). The CDR3 has 13 residues. CDR1 is SQVTM and CDR2 is ANQGSEA in the germline V gene. Between the trimmed V and J ends, which lost 3 bases and 9 bases, there was a span of 17 bases.

At least ten counts were recorded for this clonotype. The chain is built from TRBV11-2 and TRBJ2-7; no reliable D call. The germline CDR1 and CDR2 sequences are SGHAT and FQNNGV. The CDR3 sequence is 14 residues long. V was cut by 2 bases and J by 0 bases, with 8 bases left in between. The CDR3 coding sequence is TGTGCCAGCAGCTTATTAGACTTCTCCTACGAGCAGTACTTC. Protein sequence: CASSLLDFSYEQYF.

This clonotype is a singleton in its sample. The J gene is TRBJ1-2, the V gene TRBV24-1, with TRBD1 as a possible D gene (6 bases). The CDR3 has 14 amino acids. The V and J ends lost 4 bases and 2 bases respectively, with 10 bases between them. Germline V gene lookup returns CDR1 KGHDR and CDR2 SFDVKD. DNA of the CDR3: TGTGCCACCAGTGACAACGGACAGAACTATGGCTACACCTTC. It codes for CATSDNGQNYGYTF.

This clonotype occurred many times. The rearrangement uses TRBV28 and TRBJ2-7; TRBD1 or TRBD2 may be the D gene (6 bases each). V lost 6 bases, J lost 2 bases, and 11 bases lay in between. Germline values: CDR1 MDHEN, CDR2 SYDVKM. The CDR3 is 13 amino acids. This CDR3 reads CASRMGGAYEQYF. Here the CDR3 DNA reads TGTGCCAGCAGGATGGGGGGCGCCTACGAGCAGTACTTC.

This clonotype was picked up many times. This chain connects TRBV27 to TRBJ1-1; the D gene is possibly TRBD1 (5 bases). The CDR3 has 16 amino acids. Trimming pared 6 bases from V and 4 bases from J, leaving 21 bases between. CDR1 and CDR2 from the germline V gene are MNHEY and SMNVEV (reference sequence). CDR3 sequence (DNA): TGTGCCAGCAGGACTCTCTGGGAGGGACCGGGCACTGAAGCTTTCTTT. Amino acid sequence: CASRTLWEGPGTEAFF.

This clonotype was seen ten or more times. This chain links TRBV6-2 or TRBV6-3 with TRBJ2-7; 9 positions agree with TRBD2. Germline loops: CDR1 MNHEY, CDR2 SVGEGT. The J segment lost 7 bases and the V segment lost 2 bases, leaving 6 bases of the junction unmatched. The CDR3 length is 14 residues. This CDR3 reads CASSYASGLAEQYF. In nucleotides, the CDR3 is TGTGCCAGCAGTTACGCCAGCGGACTAGCGGAGCAGTACTTC.

This clonotype was observed at least ten times. V usage is TRBV25-1 and J usage is TRBJ1-5; D gene uncertain. The CDR3 totals 13 residues. Germline V gives CDR1 MGHDK, CDR2 SYGVNS. Between the trimmed V and J ends, which lost 3 bases and 7 bases, there was a span of 10 bases. The CDR3 DNA sequence: TGTGCCAGCAGTGATGGTAGTCTACAGCCCCAGCATTTT. As protein: CASSDGSLQPQHF. Complete variable domain (other parts from reference TRBV25-1 and TRBJ1-5): EADIYQTPRYLVIGTGKKITLECSQTMGHDKMYWYQQDPGMELHLIHYSYGVNSTEKGDLSSESTVSRIRTEHFPLTLESARPSHTSQYLCASSDGSLQPQHFGDGTRLSIL.

The sample holds a few counts of this clonotype. Here the CDR3 omits its conserved ending phenylalanine or tryptophan, so a read error is the likely source. The chain is built from TRBV11-2 and TRBJ1-6, with 8 bases aligning to TRBD1. Germline-derived CDR1 and CDR2 are SGHAT and FQNNGV. CDR3 size: 15 residues. The junction had 6 bases not matched to a gene; V was cut back by 5 bases and J by 6 bases. The CDR3 loop reads CASSEDRGGNSPLHS. CDR3 nucleotide sequence: TGTGCCAGCAGCGAAGACAGGGGAGGTAATTCACCCCTCCACTCT.

V gene TRBV7-8 combines with J gene TRBJ1-5, with D maybe TRBD1 (5 bases). The CDR3 runs to 17 residues. In germline, CDR1 is SGHVS, CDR2 FQNEAQ. Deletions cut 1 base from V and 1 base from J, with 14 bases between. The CDR3 DNA sequence: TGTGCCAGCAGCTTAGTTGTGGCAGGGCTGAGCAATCAGCCCCAGCATTTT. It specifies CASSLVVAGLSNQPQHF.

Many counts were recorded for this clonotype. The V call is TRBV12-3 or TRBV12-4, the J call TRBJ1-5; D is unresolved. V lost 6 bases, J lost 4 bases, and 7 bases lay in between. The CDR3 has 12 amino acids. The CDR3: CASRRANQPQHF. In DNA form, the CDR3 reads TGTGCCAGCAGACGGGCAAATCAGCCCCAGCATTTT.

This clonotype was counted only a few times. The chain is built from TRBV4-3 and TRBJ1-5; D uncertain. This CDR3 is 13 amino acids long. Trimming cost V 0 bases and J 6 bases, with 6 bases left between them. CDR1 LGHNA and CDR2 YSLEER come from the germline V gene. This chain's CDR3 is CASSQDLFQPQHF. The CDR3 coding sequence is TGCGCCAGCAGCCAAGATCTTTTTCAGCCCCAGCATTTT.

V and J are TRBV30 and TRBJ1-2; D is unresolved. Trimming removed 2 bases from V and 9 bases from J, with 10 bases in between. This CDR3 contains 11 residues. Germline CDR1 reads GTSNPN; CDR2 reads SVGIG (reference sequence). The DNA for the CDR3 is TGTGCCTGGAGTAAAGGTATTAGCTACACCTTC. Its protein is CAWSKGISYTF.

CDR3 nucleotides: TGTGCCAGCAGTTTTAATAGGGTTGCTGAAGCTTTCTTT. Protein product: CASSFNRVAEAFF. J is TRBJ1-1 and V is TRBV12-3 or TRBV12-4; D is uncertain. V was clipped by 3 bases and J by 6 bases, with 11 bases between them. The CDR3 runs 13 residues.

This clonotype occurred many times. The chain has TRBV12-3 or TRBV12-4 and TRBJ1-1; no clear D gene. Trimming took 7 bases from V and 1 from J, leaving 13 bases between them. The CDR3 extends over 14 amino acids. For the CDR3, the DNA is TGTGCCAGCACTCAAGAAGATAGGAACACTGAAGCTTTCTTT. It codes for CASTQEDRNTEAFF.

Many counts were recorded for this clonotype. The genes are TRBV28 and TRBJ2-5; 9 bases agree with TRBD2. The CDR3 sequence is 15 residues long. Germline V gives CDR1 MDHEN, CDR2 SYDVKM. With V trimmed by 7 bases and J by 5 bases, 11 bases remained unmatched. The CDR3 DNA reads as TGTGCCAGCAAGAAGCGGGAGGTCTGGCGGGAGACCCAGTACTTC. Translating it yields CASKKREVWRETQYF.